This T cell receptor (beta chain) emerged from a study of shared clonotypes between healthy human individuals. Study-wide context: A donor's plate count was three for CD4 naive and three for CD4 memory; CD8 naive had two and CD8 memory one. Study findings and constraints: It was observed that 5% to 6% of naive CD4 clonotypes were shared across several donors. Clonotype sharing among donors likely depends on sequencing depth.

Terminally differentiated effector memory CD45RA+ cells were left out of the naive CD8 fraction, which was CD45RO-negative and positively selected for CCR7. The donor population consisted of healthy HIV-negative adults with no recent acute infections or vaccinations. The ends were cut back, 4 bases at V and 2 bases at J, with 12 bases in the middle. The CDR3 totals 14 residues. The germline V gene encodes CDR1 SGHVS and CDR2 FNYEAQ. Sequencing used immunoSEQ multiplex PCR; TCRdb keeps in-frame clones, though not all of them. The repertoire holds roughly 570,000 clones, with roughly 98% as singletons. Notes on this clone: Its target is not known.

The TCR comes from a man aged 25 to 40 in good health. The V and J genes are TRBV7-6 and TRBJ2-7; possible D gene TRBD1, 6 bases. Sequences were obtained from naive CD8+ T cells sorted from blood. CDR3 nucleotide sequence: TGTGCCAGCAGCTACCGGACAGAAGCCTACGAGCAGTACTTC. Translation gives CASSYRTEAYEQYF. The variable domain in full, with the rest retrieved from reference TRBV7-6 and TRBJ2-7, is GAGVSQSPRYKVTKRGQDVALRCDPISGHVSLYWYRQALGQGPEFLTYFNYEAQQDKSGLPNDRFSAERPEGSISTLTIQRTEQRDSAMYRCASSYRTEAYEQYFGPGTRLTVT.